Listed here is a single TCR beta chain. Its antigen is not yet known. No much larger clone exists at a distance of one base, and base qualities are not known. The cohort was made up of 500 to 850 healthy bone marrow donors. All cohort members were sampled while nominally healthy, although unrecorded immune exposures were likely present. The donor tested CMV seropositive, placing the donor among the approximately 310 seropositive members of the cohort. Every donor gave a peripheral blood sample, and the peripheral blood mononuclear cells from that sample were used for TCR beta sequencing. Genomic DNA extraction from the blood cell samples was performed with the Qiagen DNeasy Blood Extraction Kit. From the cysteine through the phenylalanine, the CDR3 covers 12 amino acids. The sequence is cut down to CDR3 DNA, 36 bases in frame from base 1. Per the germline V gene, MNHEY is the CDR1 and SVGAGI is the CDR2.

The record originates from a study of cytomegalovirus exposure and HLA in healthy donors (dated by TCRdb to the late 2010s). With respect to the entire study: An earlier analysis of 587 of the donors reported approximately 260 Gb of sequence data and 117 million unique TCR beta sequences obtained from some 170 million T cells. About 330 gigabases of sequencing data and 75 million to 85 million unique TCR sequences made up an early release that covered fewer than 650 HLA-typed donors. Of the roughly 400 genotyped donors, more than 75% were placed in the genetic ancestry cluster associated with self-reported Caucasian donors. The study aimed to test whether cataloging public T cell receptors could reveal signatures of past pathogen exposure. The study profiled the T cell repertoires of some 610 subjects by immunosequencing and related them to cytomegalovirus serostatus. Besides the first cohort of approximately 670 subjects, a separate validation cohort made up of some 110 different subjects was used. To predict cytomegalovirus infection status, the study combined high-throughput TCR immunosequencing, statistical association of individual TCRs with disease status, and machine learning. In a later analysis, previously published TCR beta repertoires from more than 500 donors were re-analyzed and high-resolution HLA genotyping was added so that TCR occurrence patterns could be studied. The later analysis used no new phenotypic data to find candidate immune exposures, relying instead on TCR beta sequences and their occurrence across donors. An earlier analysis of about 620 of the donors applied high-throughput TCR beta sequencing to assess whether each TCR beta V gene segment acted as functional or pseudogenic. Donor age, sex, ethnicity and CMV serostatus were compiled together with the repertoire data. A later genetic analysis used genome-wide SNP genotypes for 398 of the 666 donors, treating that subset as a discovery cohort. All discovery cohort repertoires had been generated using a single sequencing platform. HLA typing included class I and class II loci at four-digit resolution. The number of donors typed differed by locus, with 629-630 for A, B, C, DRB1 and DQB1, roughly 550 for DQA1, about 610 for DPA1, and 450 to 480 for DPB1. About five DR-DQ haplotypes were treated as single units for association and clustering because of strong linkage in the cohort. Among around 400 genotyped donors of the cohort, an average of approximately 220,000 unique TCR beta nucleotide sequences was sequenced per donor, of which 15% to 20% were non-productive. General study outcomes and caveats: In an earlier analysis of approximately 590 of the donors, most TCR beta V segments appeared in productive rearrangements about 87% or about 30% of the time, broadly matching IMGT annotations. The only immune exposure information available for the cohort was CMV serostatus. The classifier was reported to diagnose cytomegalovirus status with high specificity and sensitivity in both the original and validation cohorts. The authors suggested that the approach could potentially be generalized to other disease states and immunological phenotypes. A further reported finding was that TCR beta sequences accurately predicted the HLA-A and HLA-B alleles for most subjects in the first cohort. In the study, around 150 TCR beta chains were listed as associated with cytomegalovirus. This cohort had only TCR beta chains sequenced, and the lack of alpha or paired-chain data limited which features could be detected. Sequencing depth was assumed to be roughly uniform across donors in the presence/absence analyses, though that assumption may not hold. In a later genetic analysis, a missense DCLRE1C variant was associated with V-gene and J-gene trimming of TCR beta chains, and the association was replicated in an independent cohort. In a later genetic analysis, fewer N-insertions in productive TCRs were reported among donors in an Asian-associated ancestry cluster than the approximately 670-donor mean. The sequencing pipeline was judged likely to have produced a cluster of highly shared sequence variants as a technical artifact. Correlated functional status among segregating V segments might reflect linkage disequilibrium, but an unknown experimental factor could not be ruled out. A later analysis found that most CMV-associated TCR beta chains appeared HLA-restricted, with HLA associations seemingly driven largely by CMV exposure. According to a later analysis, TCR association rates differed among HLA loci, with DRB1 alleles showing the most associated TCRs and HLA-C alleles showing the fewest. Some IMGT-functional V segments, including TRBV6-2 and TRBV6-3, could not be told apart with the 87-base-pair reads, so those segments were excluded. Across donors, most TCR sequences were observed very rarely, whereas some public TCRs were present in many individuals. A few of the identified cytomegalovirus-associated TCR beta chains were confirmed in vitro to be specific for cytomegalovirus antigens. In a later analysis, HLA-associated TCR beta chains showed more clonal expansion and lower generation probabilities than non-associated chains that were equally common. A later analysis associated about 18,000 TCR beta sequences with specific HLA alleles at a false discovery rate of 0.05. Because HLA typing was missing for some donors at each locus, association tests included only the typed subset. A later analysis reported that several top co-occurrence clusters appeared linked to parvovirus B19, influenza, CMV and Epstein-Barr virus. Because counts were too low, about 15 rarely observed V segments, including chromosome 9 orphons, were left out of the earlier analysis of 587 of the donors. Assigning TCR associations to individual alleles was difficult when HLA alleles, especially DR and DQ, strongly co-occurred.

The method was the immunoSEQ multiplex PCR assay. For the multiplex PCR, a mixture combining 60 forward primers for TCR Vbeta segments and 13 reverse primers for TCR Jbeta segments was used. The CDR3 region of rearranged TCR beta genes was amplified from genomic DNA by a multiplex PCR assay. Amplified TCR beta libraries were sequenced as 87-base-pair reads on the Illumina HiSeq System. Per the authors' processing: Across the 500 to 750 repertoires, a later analysis counted tens of millions of unique TCR beta chains, some 11 million of which were shared by at least two donors. To remove PCR and sequencing errors, raw reads were error-corrected and collapsed into unique sequences using a nearest-neighbor algorithm that merged closely related sequences. To assign V, D and J gene segments, CDR3 sequences were aligned to IMGT reference sequences. For a sequence to be retained, a match of at least six nucleotides to both a V gene segment and a J gene segment was required. A rearrangement was called productive if the CDR3 had no stop codons and remained in frame with V and J, and every other rearrangement was called non-productive. Following IMGT convention, CDR3 was defined as the stretch from the second conserved V-encoded cysteine to the conserved J-encoded phenylalanine. Sequences without an unambiguous match to a single V gene segment were excluded from the earlier analysis of 500 to 700 of the donors. In an earlier analysis of 450 to 750 of the donors, a V segment was called functional when productive rearrangements were above 56.7%, and segregating when the standard deviation between donors exceeded 5%. A statistical classification framework was built for diagnosing cytomegalovirus status from the catalog of TCR beta chain sequences. In a later analysis, TCR nucleotide sequences were compared against IMGT/GENE-DB human TR gene sequences so that V and J genes could be assigned. The TCRdist pipeline was used in a later analysis to assign CDR3 sequences and most-parsimonious VDJ recombination scenarios. In a later analysis, every TCR beta chain was defined by the combination of its CDR3 amino acid sequence and its V-gene family, and reads without a unique V-gene family were dropped. In a later analysis, 450 to 600 highly shared, low-generation-probability nucleotide sequences were removed to address suspected cross-contamination and a sequencing artifact. In a later analysis, a clonal expansion index was calculated for each public chain from normalized within-repertoire ranks of inferred template counts. In a later analysis, generation probabilities were computed with a VDJ recombination model fitted to out-of-frame rearrangements, and the resulting probabilities were checked against IGoR. Hypergeometric tests were used in a later analysis to score TCR-TCR, TCR-HLA and TCR-CMV co-occurrence, with a repertoire-size bias correction applied to the TCR pairs. False discovery rates were estimated in a later analysis by permuting HLA or CMV assignments 20 times. In a later analysis, co-occurring TCRs were grouped using DBSCAN, and TCRdist sequence similarity was added for clustering within HLA-allele-positive subsets. Co-occurrence clustering excluded repertoires with fewer than 30,000 or more than 120,000 public chains, plus five with anomalous nucleotide sharing. In its TCRdb copy, this immuneACCESS table keeps in-frame sequences only and misses some clones. Where compared with another copy, unresolved V genes explain less than half of these, and the others have no known cause. V, J and clone size reflect that table, while D and trimming were determined from the DNA. The sample table records some 100,000 clones; approximately 70% of these occur just once. Around 16% of the sample comes from the top ten.

Recombination connected TRBV6-5 to TRBJ2-5, with 10 bases aligning to TRBD1. The J call may be wrong; the DNA end is better matched by TRBJ2-7. The sequence was collected from a woman in her forties or fifties in good health and CMV-seropositive. The sequenced sample consisted of PBMCs. The CDR3 has the sequence CASSRTGGEQYF. DNA sequence: TGTGCCAGCAGTCGGACAGGGGGCGAGCAGTACTTC.